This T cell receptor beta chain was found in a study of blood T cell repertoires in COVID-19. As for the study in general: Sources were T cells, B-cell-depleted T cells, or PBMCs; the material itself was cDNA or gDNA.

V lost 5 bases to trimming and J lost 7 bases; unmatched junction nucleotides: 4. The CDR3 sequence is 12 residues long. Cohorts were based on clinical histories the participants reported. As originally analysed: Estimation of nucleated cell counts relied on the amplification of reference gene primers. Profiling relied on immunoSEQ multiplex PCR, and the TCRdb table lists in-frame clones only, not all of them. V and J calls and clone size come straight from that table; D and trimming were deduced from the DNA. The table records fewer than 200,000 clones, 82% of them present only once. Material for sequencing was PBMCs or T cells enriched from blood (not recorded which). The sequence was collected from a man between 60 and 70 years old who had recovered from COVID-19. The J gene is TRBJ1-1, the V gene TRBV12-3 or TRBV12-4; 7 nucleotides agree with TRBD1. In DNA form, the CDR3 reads TGTGCCAGCAGTGCGACAGGGCTTGAAGCTTTCTTT. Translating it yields CASSATGLEAFF.